This T cell receptor beta chain came from a study of shared clonotypes between healthy human individuals. Study observations and caveats: Exclusively blood specimens were collected; tissue repertoires likely differ. Among four donors, approximately 4.6% of naive CD4 clonotypes were found in common.

The CDR3 is 15 amino acids. Germline assignment: CDR1 SGHRS and CDR2 YFSETQ. V lost 4 bases to trimming and J lost 6 bases; unmatched junction nucleotides: 5. Genomic DNA belonging to each subset was distributed in equal measure over several immunoSEQ plates. Some clones are missing from TCRdb's copy, which holds only in-frame ones; the method was immunoSEQ multiplex PCR. The table lists more than 2,000,000 clones, over 85% of them singletons. As to this clone: Its specificity is not known.

V usage is TRBV5-1 and J usage is TRBJ2-2; 11 bases agree with TRBD2. The TCR was taken from a man aged 18 to 30 in good health. Some clones in this sample may be carry-over from other donors' samples. The specimen was naive CD4+ T cells from PBMCs. This sample's subset: CD45RA+ positively selected. The CDR3 sequence is CASSLTSGISGELFF. CDR3 DNA: TGCGCCAGCAGCCTGACTAGCGGGATCTCCGGGGAGCTGTTTTTT. Filled out from reference TRBV5-1 and TRBJ2-2, the complete variable domain reads KAGVTQTPRYLIKTRGQQVTLSCSPISGHRSVSWYQQTPGQGLQFLFEYFSETQRNKGNFPGRFSGRQFSNSRSEMNVSTLELGDSALYLCASSLTSGISGELFFGEGSRLTVL.